These 4 T cell receptor beta chains came from one sample sequenced in a study of blood T cells in healthy people across ages. Combining a sample-barcoded 5' primer with a J-beta primer mix, a second PCR ran for roughly 7 to 12 cycles. TCRdb reanalysed the 5' RACE reads using MiXCR and keeps one entry per CDR3 protein. The sample includes 1.5 million to 2 million distinct CDR3 sequences, roughly 49% of them seen just once. The sample comprised blood. These receptors originate from a woman aged 40 to 50 in good health.

The chain uses TRBV5-1 and TRBJ1-1; 8 nucleotides match TRBD1. J was trimmed by 5 bases and V by 4 bases; bases with no gene match: 7. The germline V gene has CDR1 SGHRS and CDR2 YFSETQ. The CDR3 spans 14 residues. The CDR3 DNA reads TGCGCCAGCAGCGTCGGACAGGGCGGTACTGAAGCTTTCTTT. It translates to CASSVGQGGTEAFF.

A few counts support this clonotype. As DNA, the CDR3 is TGTGCCAGCAGCCTCGGACAGGGGAATGCGAAGACCCAGTACTTC. Translated, it gives CASSLGQGNAKTQYF. This chain joins TRBV28 and TRBJ2-5; 9 bases agree with TRBD1. V was pared by 6 bases and J by 6 bases, with 11 bases of the junction left unmatched. The CDR3 sequence is 15 residues long. Germline values: CDR1 MDHEN, CDR2 SYDVKM.

This clonotype was detected a few times. CDR3 protein: CASSLQALPTQETQYF. As DNA, the CDR3 is TGTGCCAGCAGCTTACAGGCTCTGCCTACCCAAGAGACCCAGTACTTC. The chain uses TRBV7-9 and TRBJ2-5; D remains ambiguous. The CDR3 extends over 16 amino acids. Germline V gives CDR1 SEHNR, CDR2 FQNEAQ (reference sequence). V was cut by 2 bases and J by 1 base, with 14 bases left in between.

The chain uses TRBV10-3 and TRBJ1-1, with unresolved D. Trimming shortened V by 3 bases and J by 1 base, and 12 bases separated the two germline ends. CDR3 length: 15 amino acids. Germline V gene lookup returns CDR1 ENHRY and CDR2 SYGVKD. The CDR3 DNA follows: TGTGCCATCAGTGACTGGGGATTTGAGAACACTGAAGCTTTCTTT. Residues: CAISDWGFENTEAFF.